This TCR beta chain comes out of a study of cytomegalovirus exposure and HLA in healthy donors. Trimming cost V 4 bases and J 6 bases; bases outside gene matches: 13. The CDR3 is 16 amino acids. The germline CDR1 and CDR2 sequences are LNHDA and SQIVND (reference sequence). Details on this clone: Its target is not known.

In the PCR, 60 Vbeta and 13 Jbeta primers were used. TCRdb's table, derived via immunoSEQ multiplex PCR, lists solely in-frame clones and lacks some. The sample includes approximately 270,000 clones, 80% of them seen just once. Study-level findings and limits: The study labeled roughly 160 TCR beta chains cytomegalovirus-associated.

The sample comprised PBMCs. This TCR was sampled from a girl aged 2-10 years in good health and CMV-seronegative. This chain links TRBV19 with TRBJ2-7; 9 nucleotides line up with TRBD1. The CDR3 sequence is CASSSGRDRVRAEQYF. DNA of the CDR3: TGTGCCAGTAGTAGCGGCCGGGACAGGGTTCGCGCCGAGCAGTACTTC.